This TCR beta chain was recovered during a study of T-cell reconstitution after alpha-beta-depleted transplantation in children (dated by TCRdb to the mid-2010s). For the study in its entirety: Using TCR repertoire profiling, the study quantitatively followed how T-cell immune reconstitution unfolded in children after TCRalphabeta/CD19-depleted allogeneic hematopoietic cell transplantation. Broader findings and caveats from the paper: In some patients, the high TCRbeta diversity seen at day 60 was put down to recipient T cells and intrathymic progenitors that had survived conditioning. About two months after transplant, the apparently early recovery of alphabetaT-cell counts reportedly depended on just several hundred clones that had expanded rapidly and came from non-depleted graft cells. Over the following months the frequencies of hyperexpanded clones went down, and after one year T-cell counts and TCRbeta diversity were mostly credited to newly produced T cells.

This sample's treatment or condition label indicates: allogeneic hematopoietic cell transplantation with graft depleted of TCRalphabeta T cells and CD19 B cells. TCRalphabeta/CD19-depleted allogeneic hematopoietic cell grafts were given to the transplant recipients, all of whom were children. CDR1 and CDR2 (SQVTM, ANQGSEA) derive from the germline V gene. The V end loses 4 bases and the J end loses 5 bases, and a stretch of 11 bases separates them. The CDR3 goes from the cysteine to the phenylalanine over 12 residues. The DNA shown is the 36-base CDR3, in frame from base 1. Details on this clonotype: Its binding antigen is unknown. Per-base quality was not reported, and no clone a single base away is much larger than it.

Library preparation was by PCR. These reads were obtained on an Illumina HiSeq 2500. TCR library preparation used molecular barcoding, with unique molecular identifiers applied to normalize quantification of the TCRbeta repertoire. TCRdb reanalyzed the raw reads on its own, using fastp at Q25 for trimming and MiXCR for clone calling, and kept in-frame beta chains. Each CDR3 protein gets just one entry, which takes the most common genes and DNA from the rows behind it. The sample table holds just over 950,000 distinct CDR3 sequences, of which around 30% were seen once. Roughly 27% of the sample is taken by the ten largest.

The material was PBMCs, mostly from graft donor cells, obtained 360 days after TCRalphabeta/CD19-depleted stem cell transplant. The rearrangement combines TRBV29-1 with TRBJ2-5; perhaps TRBD2 is the D gene, with 5 bases matching. This clonotype originated in a boy younger than two who had a stem cell transplant for SCID, so the T cells may come from the graft donor. The CDR3 loop reads CSVALGSETQYF. The DNA is as follows: TGCAGCGTTGCACTAGGAAGCGAGACCCAGTACTTC.